This T cell receptor (beta chain) was sequenced for a study of OX40 agonist ivuxolimab in advanced cancers. As for the study in general: An anti-OX40 (CD134) antibody with agonistic activity, ivuxolimab, was administered to patients. Having had anti-PD-1, anti-PD-L1 or anti-CTLA-4 therapy before was allowed, and under 50% had some. Overall study results and limits: Compared with others, partial responders at 0.1-3.0 mg/kg displayed clonal expansion among the lowest. CD4+ and CD8+ T cells in blood underwent clonal expansion by week 6 at 0.1 to 3.0 mg/kg.

Turning to this clone: Its antigen is as yet unknown.

Trimming cost V 5 bases and J 5 bases; bases outside gene matches: 14. The CDR3 length is 18 residues. CDR1 SEHNR and CDR2 FQNEAQ come from the germline V gene (reference sequence). The protocol was immunoSEQ multiplex PCR, while the TCRdb copy is restricted to in-frame clones and leaves out a portion. The table shows 60,000 or so clones, with approximately 88% occurring only once. Sequenced here: CD4+ or CD8+ T cells sorted from blood, sampled in a trial of the OX40 agonist ivuxolimab. J is TRBJ2-1 and V is TRBV7-9, with 11 nucleotides matching TRBD2. This receptor was taken from an adult with an advanced solid tumor such as melanoma, head and neck, liver or kidney cancer. DNA for the CDR3: TGTGCCAGCAGCCTGATGGGATTAGCGGGAGGGCCCCACAATGAGCAGTTCTTC. Its translation is CASSLMGLAGGPHNEQFF. The full variable domain, in which reference TRBV7-9 and TRBJ2-1 provide the parts outside the CDR3, is DTGVSQNPRHKITKRGQNVTFRCDPISEHNRLYWYRQTLGQGPEFLTYFQNEAQLEKSRLLSDRFSAERPKGSFSTLEIQRTEQGDSAMYLCASSLMGLAGGPHNEQFFGPGTRLTVL.